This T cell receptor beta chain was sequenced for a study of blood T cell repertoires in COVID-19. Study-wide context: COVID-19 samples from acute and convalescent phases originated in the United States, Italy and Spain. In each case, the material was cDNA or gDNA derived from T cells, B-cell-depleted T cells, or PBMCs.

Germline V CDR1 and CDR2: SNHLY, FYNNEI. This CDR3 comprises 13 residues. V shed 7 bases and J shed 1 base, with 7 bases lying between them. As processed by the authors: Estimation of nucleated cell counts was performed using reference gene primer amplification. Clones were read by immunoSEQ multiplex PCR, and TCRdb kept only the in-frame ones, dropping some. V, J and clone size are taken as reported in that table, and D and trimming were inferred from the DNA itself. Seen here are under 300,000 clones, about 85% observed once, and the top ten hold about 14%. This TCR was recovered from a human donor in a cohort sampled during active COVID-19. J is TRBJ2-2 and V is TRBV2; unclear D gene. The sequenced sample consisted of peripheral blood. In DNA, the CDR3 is TGTGCCAGCAATGTCCTGAACACCGGGGAGCTGTTTTTT. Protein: CASNVLNTGELFF.